The 29 T cell receptor beta chains listed next were all sequenced from one sample in a study of T cells after posttransplantation cyclophosphamide. Sampled 1 year posttransplant, controls received myeloablative marrow transplants, methotrexate and a calcineurin inhibitor. The method was immunoSEQ multiplex PCR; TCRdb's version includes in-frame clones alone and lacks a portion of them. The sample lists 23,000 or so clones; roughly 85% were seen once. The specimen comprised PBMCs, sampled approximately 360 days after allogeneic stem cell transplant with calcineurin inhibitor and methotrexate. The receptors come from a female patient aged 30-39 years who received an allogeneic stem cell transplant from an unrelated donor, was CMV-positive, and had acute and chronic GVHD. Some T cells may originate from the graft donor.

This clone was counted only a few times. This chain joins TRBV6-1 and TRBJ2-3, with 9 positions matching TRBD1. The CDR3 totals 14 residues. J lost 4 bases, V lost 3 bases, and 2 bases had no gene match. The V gene's germline CDR1 is MNHNS and CDR2 SASEGT. This CDR3 is CASSEGQGADTQYF. CDR3 nucleotide sequence: TGTGCCAGCAGTGAGGGACAGGGCGCAGATACGCAGTATTTT.

The genes are TRBV2 and TRBJ2-7; weak D call: TRBD1 (6 bases). The CDR3 has 14 amino acids. Germline CDR1 SNHLY, CDR2 FYNNEI. Deletions cut 6 bases from V and 0 bases from J, with 12 bases between. CDR3 amino acids: CASRTGPSSYEQYF. The CDR3 DNA is TGTGCCAGCAGGACAGGCCCCAGCTCCTACGAGCAGTACTTC.

This chain joins TRBV28 and TRBJ2-2; D gene unclear. Germline V lookup: CDR1 MDHEN, CDR2 SYDVKM. The CDR3 is 13 amino acids. Trimming shortened V by 8 bases and J by 4 bases, and 11 bases separated the two germline ends. CDR3: CASSSDSTGELFF. DNA of the CDR3: TGTGCCAGCTCGAGCGACTCCACCGGGGAGCTGTTTTTT.

This chain connects TRBV6-5 to TRBJ2-7; D might be TRBD2 (5 bases). The germline V gene encodes CDR1 MNHEY and CDR2 SVGAGI. The CDR3 spans 12 residues. Trimming pared 5 bases from V and 6 bases from J, leaving 11 bases between. The CDR3 nucleotides are TGTGCCAGCAGTGGCAGCGGATCCGAGCAGTACTTC. Its protein product is CASSGSGSEQYF.

V is TRBV6-1 and J is TRBJ2-7; D is uncertain. Deletions cut 5 bases from V and 7 bases from J, with 9 bases between. The CDR3 totals 11 residues. The germline V gene has CDR1 MNHNS and CDR2 SASEGT. The CDR3 protein is CASSYAAEQYF. In DNA, the CDR3 is TGTGCCAGCAGTTACGCAGCGGAGCAGTACTTC.

The sample holds a few counts of this clone. This chain joins TRBV5-8 and TRBJ1-6, with D perhaps TRBD1 (5 bases). In germline, CDR1 is SGHTS, CDR2 YDEGEE. The CDR3 spans 15 residues. V lost 3 bases and J lost 10, with 17 bases in between. The CDR3 nucleotides read TGTGCCAGCAGCTGGACGGGACTCAAGGACTCACCCCTCCACTTT. This sequence encodes CASSWTGLKDSPLHF.

The V call is TRBV11-2, the J call TRBJ2-7; D is unresolved. V was pared by 1 base and J by 3 bases, with 7 bases between. CDR1 and CDR2 from the germline V gene are SGHAT and FQNNGV. There are 13 residues in the CDR3. CDR3 sequence reads: CASSLAQYYEQYF. CDR3 DNA sequence: TGTGCCAGCAGCTTAGCACAGTACTACGAGCAGTACTTC.

The chain couples TRBV2 to TRBJ2-5, with a possible D match to TRBD2 (6 bases). Germline V gives CDR1 SNHLY, CDR2 FYNNEI. The CDR3 runs 15 residues. The ends were cut back, 4 bases at V and 5 bases at J, with 17 bases in the middle. The chain's CDR3 is CASSGLGGRLETQYF. The DNA of the CDR3 is TGTGCCAGCAGTGGGTTGGGTGGGAGGTTGGAGACCCAGTACTTC.

This chain connects TRBV30 to TRBJ2-5; TRBD2 is a possible D gene (5 bases). V was pared by 1 base and J by 10 bases, with 13 bases between. The CDR3 extends over 12 amino acids. Germline V gives CDR1 GTSNPN, CDR2 SVGIG (reference sequence). CDR3 region: CAWSAPLAVQYF. CDR3 coding DNA: TGTGCCTGGAGTGCTCCCCTAGCAGTCCAGTACTTC.

V gene TRBV7-2 combines with J gene TRBJ2-5; 7 bases agree with TRBD1. Germline lookup yields CDR1 SGHTA and CDR2 FQGNSA. V gave up 5 bases and J gave up 4 bases; unmatched junction bases: 4. This CDR3 has 13 residues. CDR3 in DNA: TGTGCCAGCAGCGAATACAGGGGAGAGACCCAGTACTTC. It encodes CASSEYRGETQYF. The full variable domain, with the rest looked up from reference TRBV7-2 and TRBJ2-5, is GAGVSQSPSNKVTEKGKDVELRCDPISGHTALYWYRQSLGQGLEFLIYFQGNSAPDKSGLPSDRFSAERTGGSVSTLTIQRTQQEDSAVYLCASSEYRGETQYFGPGTRLLVL.

The genes are TRBV2 and TRBJ1-1; TRBD1 aligns across 11 bases. The CDR3 runs 16 residues. Per germline, CDR1 SNHLY and CDR2 FYNNEI. V gave up 9 bases and J gave up 1 base; unmatched junction bases: 10. The CDR3 DNA sequence: TGTGCCAGAGATGGGACAGGGGGATTGGGGAACACTGAAGCTTTCTTT. This encodes CARDGTGGLGNTEAFF. Using reference TRBV2 and TRBJ1-1 for the parts outside the CDR3, the full variable domain is EPEVTQTPSHQVTQMGQEVILRCVPISNHLYFYWYRQILGQKVEFLVSFYNNEISEKSEIFDDQFSVERPDGSNFTLKIRSTKLEDSAMYFCARDGTGGLGNTEAFFGQGTRLTVV.

The chain carries TRBV5-1 and TRBJ1-3; D remains ambiguous. CDR1 is SGHRS, CDR2 YFSETQ, per germline. The CDR3 totals 14 residues. V lost 1 base to trimming and J lost 7 bases, with 12 bases between them. The CDR3: CASSLSGLGNTIYF. CDR3 sequence (DNA): TGCGCCAGCAGCTTGTCAGGACTGGGGAACACCATATATTTT.

This chain joins TRBV11-2 and TRBJ2-5, with TRBD1 as a possible D gene (7 bases). The CDR3 loop spans 17 amino acids. The V end was cut by 0 bases, the J end by 4 bases, with 18 bases between. CDR1 SGHAT and CDR2 FQNNGV come from the germline V gene. The CDR3 loop reads CASSLDGTPGQSETQYF. DNA of the CDR3: TGTGCCAGCAGCTTAGATGGGACTCCGGGACAGTCAGAGACCCAGTACTTC.

V and J are TRBV14 and TRBJ1-6; 7 bases agree with TRBD1. CDR3 length: 15 residues. The trim removed 3 bases at V and 10 bases at J, leaving 9 bases unmatched. The germline CDR1 and CDR2 sequences are SGHDN and FVKESK. The CDR3: CASSHLDRERSPLHF. In DNA form, the CDR3 reads TGTGCCAGCAGCCATCTCGACAGGGAACGGTCACCCCTCCACTTT.

The gene calls are TRBV4-1 and TRBJ1-2, with TRBD1 matching 8 bases. The ends lost 1 base at V and 4 bases at J; junction bases unmatched: 8. From germline, CDR1 is MGHRA and CDR2 YSYEKL. The CDR3 covers 16 residues. The CDR3 nucleotides read TGCGCCAGCAGCCAAGCTCGGTCAGGGGGCGCCTATGGCTACACCTTC. Its protein is CASSQARSGGAYGYTF.

The chain recombines TRBV28 with TRBJ2-3, with D possibly being TRBD1 (6 bases). Per germline, CDR1 MDHEN and CDR2 SYDVKM. The CDR3 is 13 amino acids. The V end lost 6 bases, the J end lost 3 bases, and 10 bases lay between the germline ends. The CDR3 loop is CASRLTGTDTQYF. The DNA for the CDR3 is TGTGCCAGCAGATTGACAGGTACAGATACGCAGTATTTT.

The chain has TRBV4-3 and TRBJ2-1; the match to TRBD2 covers 8 bases. This CDR3 has 15 residues. Germline V gene sequence: CDR1 LGHNA, CDR2 YSLEER. Trimming cost V 1 base and J 4 bases; bases outside gene matches: 3. CDR3 in DNA: TGCGCCAGCAGCCAAGGCACTAGCGGATACAATGAGCAGTTCTTC. This sequence encodes CASSQGTSGYNEQFF.

This clone was detected only once. This chain uses TRBV6-5 with TRBJ2-7, with TRBD1 matching 8 bases. V lost 5 bases to trimming and J lost 3 bases; unmatched junction nucleotides: 3. This CDR3 region has 13 residues. Germline lookup yields CDR1 MNHEY and CDR2 SVGAGI. DNA for the CDR3: TGTGCCAGCAGTCAGACAGGGGACTACGAGCAGTACTTC. The encoded protein is CASSQTGDYEQYF.

This chain links TRBV10-1 with TRBJ2-2; 9 bases fit TRBD1. Germline trimming cut 6 bases from V and 5 bases from J; bases unmatched to any gene: 10. This CDR3 has 16 residues. The germline gives CDR1 WNHNN, CDR2 SYGVQD (reference sequence). The CDR3 DNA reads TGCGCCAGCAGGGTTTGGGGACAGGGAAGGACCGGGGAGCTGTTTTTT. It encodes CASRVWGQGRTGELFF.

The chain is built from TRBV30 and TRBJ2-2; D is perhaps TRBD2 (5 bases). The CDR3 spans 13 residues. The V gene lost 3 bases and the J gene lost 7 bases, with 12 bases spanning the gap. Germline values: CDR1 GTSNPN, CDR2 SVGIG (reference sequence). The CDR3 sequence is CAWSLSRGGELFF. The CDR3 DNA is TGTGCCTGGAGCCTATCCCGGGGCGGGGAGCTGTTTTTT.

The CDR3 nucleotides are TGCAGCGTTCCGACTCGCGGGAGTTCTAGCTCCTACAATGAGCAGTTCTTC. Translation: CSVPTRGSSSSYNEQFF. V usage is TRBV29-1 and J usage is TRBJ2-1, with 7 bases aligning to TRBD2. The V gene's germline CDR1 is SQVTM and CDR2 ANQGSEA. J lost 0 bases, V lost 5 bases, and 13 bases had no gene match. The CDR3 contains 17 residues.

The chain joins TRBV11-2 to TRBJ2-5, with D perhaps TRBD2 (6 bases). Matching the DNA end better, TRBJ2-7 makes the J call doubtful. Germline values: CDR1 SGHAT, CDR2 FQNNGV. The CDR3 sequence is 15 residues long. This CDR3 is CASSLSGAGLYEQYF. Written as DNA, the CDR3 is TGTGCCAGCAGCTTAAGTGGTGCGGGACTCTACGAGCAGTACTTC.

The rearrangement uses TRBV30 and TRBJ1-1; D is ambiguous. This CDR3 comprises 10 residues. Germline V CDR1 and CDR2: GTSNPN, SVGIG (reference sequence). The germline V and J ends were trimmed by 3 bases and 7 bases, with 6 bases remaining between them. CDR3 amino acids: CAWRTNEAFF. The CDR3 DNA sequence: TGTGCCTGGAGGACAAATGAAGCTTTCTTT.

This chain joins TRBV5-8 and TRBJ2-5, with 11 bases that match TRBD1. V lost 4 bases to trimming and J lost 5 bases; unmatched junction nucleotides: 7. Germline V gene sequence: CDR1 SGHTS, CDR2 YDEGEE. The CDR3 length is 15 residues. CDR3 residues: CASSPGDRGKETQYF. CDR3 coding DNA: TGTGCCAGCAGCCCGGGGGACAGGGGGAAGGAGACCCAGTACTTC.

The CDR3 DNA follows: TGTGCCAGTAATACGGGGGACGGGGAGACCCAGTACTTC. This translates into CASNTGDGETQYF. J is TRBJ2-5 and V is TRBV19; perhaps TRBD2 as D (6 bases). V lost 7 bases and J lost 5, with 14 bases in between. This CDR3 has 13 amino acids. Germline lookup yields CDR1 LNHDA and CDR2 SQIVND (reference sequence).

The V and J genes are TRBV18 and TRBJ2-5; 7 nucleotides match TRBD2. This CDR3 is 14 amino acids long. The V gene end was trimmed by 5 bases and the J gene end by 5 bases; junction bases not matched to a gene: 8. Per germline, CDR1 KGHSH and CDR2 LQKENI. The chain's CDR3 is CASSSTAGVETQYF. CDR3 in DNA: TGTGCCAGCTCATCGACGGCGGGGGTGGAGACCCAGTACTTC.

The rearrangement joins TRBV18 to TRBJ1-5; 8 bases match TRBD1. This CDR3 has 16 residues. Germline CDR1 and CDR2: KGHSH and LQKENI. Trimming took 3 bases from V and 4 from J; bases not matched to a gene: 8. CDR3 protein: CASSPGQGDYNQPQHF. The CDR3, as DNA: TGTGCCAGCTCACCCGGACAGGGCGATTATAATCAGCCCCAGCATTTT.

This chain joins TRBV7-9 and TRBJ1-2, with D perhaps TRBD1 (6 bases). The germline CDR1 and CDR2 sequences are SEHNR and FQNEAQ (reference sequence). CDR3 length: 13 residues. The V end lost 4 bases, the J end lost 6 bases, and 12 bases lay between the germline ends. The CDR3 spells CASSWRAGDGYTF. The DNA of the CDR3 is TGTGCCAGCAGCTGGCGGGCAGGGGATGGCTACACCTTC.

V and J are TRBV6-5 and TRBJ1-2, with unresolved D. The germline gives CDR1 MNHEY, CDR2 SVGAGI. CDR3 length: 12 residues. Trimming removed 7 bases from V and 4 bases from J, with 10 bases in between. CDR3 in amino acids: CASTDGLYGYTF. The CDR3 DNA reads TGTGCCAGCACTGACGGACTCTATGGCTACACCTTC.